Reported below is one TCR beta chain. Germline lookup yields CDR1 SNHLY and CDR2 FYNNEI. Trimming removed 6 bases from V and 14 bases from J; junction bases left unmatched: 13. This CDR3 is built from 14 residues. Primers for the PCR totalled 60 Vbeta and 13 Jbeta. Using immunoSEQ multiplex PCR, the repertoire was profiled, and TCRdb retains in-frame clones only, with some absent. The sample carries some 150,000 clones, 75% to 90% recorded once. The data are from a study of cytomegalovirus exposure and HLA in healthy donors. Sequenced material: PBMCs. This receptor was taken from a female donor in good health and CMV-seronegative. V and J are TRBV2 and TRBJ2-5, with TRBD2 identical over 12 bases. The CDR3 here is CASRITTSGGRSYF. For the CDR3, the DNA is TGTGCCAGCAGGATAACGACTAGCGGGGGACGATCCTACTTC.